Sequencing of this T cell receptor beta chain was carried out in a study of response to subunit inactivated influenza vaccine. General study points: Few additional T cells are recruited per seasonal influenza vaccination, authors suggested.

This clonotype was counted between two and nine times. Antigen: not known. TCRdb independently ran MiXCR on the RT-PCR reads; one entry per CDR3 protein. This table holds under 550,000 distinct CDR3 sequences, 7.2% found once. CDR3 size: 15 residues. The ends were cut back, 6 bases at V and 1 base at J, with 14 bases in the middle. Germline values: CDR1 MNHEY, CDR2 SVGEGT. The chain employs TRBV6-2 or TRBV6-3 and TRBJ2-3; D is undetermined. The TCR sequence derives from a man aged 50 to 75 who received an inactivated influenza vaccine. The sample here was PBMCs from blood, taken around 25 months after vaccination. CDR3 coding DNA: TGTGCCAGCAGACCCTACGGAAAACGCACAGATACGCAGTATTTT. It specifies CASRPYGKRTDTQYF.